The rows below give T cell receptor beta chains drawn from one sample of a study of T cells after yellow fever vaccination. TCRdb re-analysed the 5' RACE reads in MiXCR, keeping a single row per CDR3 protein. The table shows a few thousand distinct CDR3 sequences, with over 6% occurring only once. The sample in question was PBMCs, either bulk or a sorted T-cell subset (CD4+, CD8+, memory, or dextramer-sorted; not recorded which), obtained 15 days after the yellow fever booster vaccination. The receptors were sampled from a young man who received the YFV17D yellow fever vaccine. CDR3s include the opening cysteine and the closing phenylalanine or tryptophan.

v_call	j_call	cdr3_aa
TRBV7-9	TRBJ2-5	CASSLAGLAGQETQYF
TRBV6-5	TRBJ1-5	CASSRGRELNQPQHF
TRBV5-4	TRBJ2-1	CASSLGGTGNNEQFF
TRBV20-1	TRBJ2-7	CSARDSVDSGRRYF
TRBV3-1	TRBJ2-1	CASSNSQGARSEQFF
TRBV14	TRBJ1-5	CASSPDGNQPQHF
TRBV20-1	TRBJ1-2	CSAGEEANYGYTF
TRBV7-2	TRBJ1-5	CASSLGGVPNQPQHF
TRBV5-5	TRBJ2-2	CASSYPGGELFF
TRBV6-5	TRBJ2-5	CASSSPRTSGIETQYF
TRBV5-1	TRBJ2-1	CASSPGAAGVYEQFF
TRBV9	TRBJ2-5	CASSAQTGGETQYF
TRBV14	TRBJ1-1	CASSLGQGTEAFF
TRBV25-1	TRBJ1-6	CASSEGGRSPLHF
TRBV5-1	TRBJ1-1	CASSLARGYTEAFF
TRBV7-6	TRBJ2-1	CASSLALASEQFF
TRBV6-4	TRBJ2-2	CASKQGMDTGELFF
TRBV10-3	TRBJ1-4	CAISEGVSNEKLFF
TRBV2	TRBJ2-2	CASRPGQGTGELFF
TRBV10-3	TRBJ1-4	CATQLKGNEKLFF
TRBV4-3	TRBJ2-2	CASTRELAGGPAHRELFF
TRBV5-1	TRBJ2-7	CASSLGGQGSEQYF
TRBV29-1	TRBJ2-1	CSVRLAGGPYNEQFF
TRBV20-1	TRBJ2-7	CSAPGLAGGEQYF
TRBV7-2	TRBJ1-2	CASSLRDRGRGYTF
TRBV6-6	TRBJ1-2	CASHLTGTGGYYTF
TRBV6-5	TRBJ1-4	CASSLPPRDRFDEKLFF
TRBV2	TRBJ1-5	CASSVDDLGNQPQHF
TRBV24-1	TRBJ1-3	CATSDVNTIYF
TRBV6-2/TRBV6-3	TRBJ2-1	CASSSLPPGAPEQFF
TRBV24-1	TRBJ2-3	CAACDSSLAEGTGTQYF
TRBV5-6	TRBJ2-7	CASSLIGAGYEQYF
TRBV11-2	TRBJ2-5	CASSADWGVETQYF
TRBV28	TRBJ1-6	CASSSGAGGPDNSPLHF
TRBV7-2	TRBJ2-4	CASSLDRTGGNIQYF
TRBV24-1	TRBJ2-1	CATSDLDPRENEQFF
TRBV10-1	TRBJ1-2	CASSGIQGKATF
TRBV20-1	TRBJ2-7	CSAPRGGRYEQYF
TRBV20-1	TRBJ1-6	CSARDQGISPLHF
TRBV5-1	TRBJ1-2	CASSLAMAPGVDYGYTF
TRBV29-1	TRBJ2-7	CSVVIQAPYEQYF
TRBV20-1	TRBJ2-3	CSASGASSTDTQYF
TRBV5-6	TRBJ1-5	CASSPVGNQPQHF
TRBV19	TRBJ2-6	CASSIGGISASGANVLTF
TRBV11-2	TRBJ2-3	CASNPLGVFGPDTQYF
TRBV2	TRBJ2-2	CASSEISGTGELFF
TRBV2	TRBJ1-3	CASNLVSSINTIYF
TRBV24-1	TRBJ2-1	CATSDSQGARNEQFF
TRBV15	TRBJ2-3	CATSSLRGAITDTQYF
TRBV6-6	TRBJ2-1	CASSPVVLAGSSGNEQFF
TRBV29-1	TRBJ2-5	CSGRTGRVGETQYF
TRBV12-3/TRBV12-4	TRBJ2-7	CASSLSPSTGGFYEQYF
TRBV5-1	TRBJ2-1	CASSIGGVERYNEQFF